Following are 3 T cell receptor beta chains from one sample sequenced in a study of blood T cell repertoires in COVID-19. Using immunoSEQ multiplex PCR, the repertoire was profiled, and TCRdb retains in-frame clones only, with some absent. Among fewer than 25,000 clones listed, just under 90% were seen once. The sample consisted of peripheral blood. Every receptor here comes from a human donor in a cohort sampled during active COVID-19.

This clone was detected a few times. The rearrangement links TRBV30 to TRBJ2-1; possible D gene TRBD1, 6 bases. Germline V gives CDR1 GTSNPN, CDR2 SVGIG (reference sequence). The CDR3 is 15 residues long. Trimming stripped 4 bases from V and 2 bases from J, with 15 bases between. The CDR3 sequence: CAWNLRGRTYNEQFF. In DNA, the CDR3 is TGTGCCTGGAACCTCAGGGGCCGTACCTACAATGAGCAGTTCTTC.

The V gene is TRBV2, the J gene TRBJ2-7, with 9 positions matching TRBD1. Losses at the gene ends were 5 bases for V and 2 bases for J; bases not matched to a gene: 4. The CDR3 loop spans 14 amino acids. Germline assignment: CDR1 SNHLY and CDR2 FYNNEI. The CDR3 sequence is CASSPGQGAYEQYF. CDR3 in DNA: TGTGCCAGCAGTCCGGGACAGGGCGCCTACGAGCAGTACTTC.

V usage is TRBV11-3 and J usage is TRBJ2-3, with D perhaps TRBD1 (5 bases). V lost 3 bases to trimming and J lost 4 bases, with 8 bases between them. Germline CDR1 SGHNT, CDR2 YENEEA. The CDR3 has 13 residues. The CDR3 DNA is TGTGCCAGCAGCTTCCAGGGCCCAGATACGCAGTATTTT. It yields the protein CASSFQGPDTQYF.